These T cell receptor beta chains were read from a single sample in a study of shared clonotypes between healthy human individuals. Profiling relied on immunoSEQ multiplex PCR, and the TCRdb table lists in-frame clones only, not all of them. The sample holds hundreds of thousands of clones, around 96% seen once. Input material: naive CD8+ T cells sorted from blood. The source is a man aged 30 to 39 in good health. CDR3s include the opening cysteine and the closing phenylalanine or tryptophan. D genes are given only for firm matches. Rows may omit the clone size; those that give it use once, few, many or a size class.

V,D,J,size,CDR3,DNA
TRBV27,TRBD2,TRBJ2-7,NA,CASSLVAGDYEQYF,TGTGCCAGCAGTTTAGTAGCGGGGGACTACGAGCAGTACTTC
TRBV11-2,NA,TRBJ1-5,NA,CASSLEGRREQPQHF,TGTGCCAGCAGCTTAGAAGGCAGGCGGGAACAGCCCCAGCATTTT
TRBV9,TRBD2,TRBJ2-3,NA,CASGGRSTDTQYF,TGTGCCAGCGGCGGGAGAAGCACAGATACGCAGTATTTT
TRBV7-6,NA,TRBJ2-7,NA,CASSPESSYEQYF,TGTGCCAGCAGCCCGGAGAGCTCCTACGAGCAGTACTTC
TRBV28,TRBD1,TRBJ2-7,NA,CASSSWDRSHEQYF,TGTGCCAGCAGTTCTTGGGACAGGTCCCACGAGCAGTACTTC
TRBV5-1,NA,TRBJ1-1,once,CASRLGQGDTEAFF,TGCGCCAGCAGACTGGGACAAGGGGACACTGAAGCTTTCTTT
TRBV27,TRBD2,TRBJ2-7,once,CASSLSSGRGREQYF,TGTGCCAGCAGTTTATCTAGCGGGAGGGGCCGCGAGCAGTACTTC
TRBV9,NA,TRBJ2-7,NA,CASSVGPTSYEQYF,TGTGCCAGCAGCGTAGGCCCAACCTCCTACGAGCAGTACTTC
TRBV27,TRBD1,TRBJ2-3,NA,CASSLLGTGGFDTQYF,TGTGCCAGCAGTTTATTAGGGACAGGGGGTTTCGATACGCAGTATTTT
TRBV27,TRBD1,TRBJ1-1,NA,CASSSEDRGTEAFF,TGTGCCAGCAGTTCTGAGGACAGGGGGACTGAAGCTTTCTTT
TRBV6-5,NA,TRBJ1-1,NA,CASSGRAEAFF,TGTGCCAGCAGTGGGCGGGCTGAAGCTTTCTTT